The rows below give T cell receptor beta chains drawn from one sample of a study of blood T cell repertoires in COVID-19. Sequenced by immunoSEQ multiplex PCR; TCRdb stores in-frame clones only, minus some. The data show some 200,000 clones, around 76% seen once. Sequenced material: peripheral blood. These receptors were collected from a woman aged 50 to 60 with active or convalescent COVID-19. Each CDR3 is given with its conserved first and last residue. Each record gives: J gene, D gene, V gene, clone size, CDR3 protein, CDR3 DNA. A D gene is named only where the DNA matches it firmly. Size is omitted from some rows. Given values are once, few, many or a class for expanded clones.

TRBJ1-2 | - | TRBV10-3 | once | CAISDQGKKDYGYTF | TGTGCCATCAGTGATCAGGGTAAAAAGGACTATGGCTACACCTTC
TRBJ1-2 | TRBD1 | TRBV4-2 | many | CASSQARGNGYTF | TGTGCCAGCAGCCAAGCCAGGGGGAATGGCTACACCTTC
TRBJ2-7 | TRBD1 | TRBV18 | - | CASSPVGQDGSYEQYF | TGTGCCAGCTCACCAGTGGGACAGGACGGCTCCTACGAGCAGTACTTC
TRBJ2-7 | TRBD1 | TRBV19 | - | CASSIGTGTYEQYF | TGTGCCAGTAGTATAGGGACAGGGACCTACGAGCAGTACTTC
TRBJ2-7 | - | TRBV23-1 | few | CASSQSSLGLLSYEQYF | TGCGCCAGCAGTCAGTCCTCCCTGGGGCTCCTCTCCTACGAGCAGTACTTC
TRBJ1-1 | - | TRBV10-3 | - | CAIRVSGTTEAFF | TGTGCCATCAGAGTTTCCGGGACAACTGAAGCTTTCTTT
TRBJ2-3 | - | TRBV5-1 | - | CASSLEGLRTDTQYF | TGCGCCAGCAGCTTGGAGGGGCTCCGCACAGATACGCAGTATTTT
TRBJ1-5 | - | TRBV18 | - | CASSAGADQPQHF | TGTGCCAGCTCAGCGGGGGCTGATCAGCCCCAGCATTTT
TRBJ2-1 | - | TRBV7-2 | - | CASSLDSSSYNEQFF | TGTGCCAGCAGCCTCGACTCGAGCTCCTACAATGAGCAGTTCTTC
TRBJ2-3 | TRBD2 | TRBV20-1 | - | CSASSASGGGPPQYF | TGCAGTGCTAGTTCGGCTAGCGGGGGAGGGCCCCCGCAGTATTTT
TRBJ1-3 | - | TRBV7-2 | - | CASSLQQFSGNTIYF | TGTGCCAGCAGCTTACAACAGTTCTCTGGAAACACCATATATTTT
TRBJ2-5 | TRBD2 | TRBV7-7 | - | CASSPGTSGRETQYF | TGTGCCAGCAGCCCGGGGACTAGCGGGAGAGAGACCCAGTACTTC
TRBJ1-5 | - | TRBV6-5 | - | CASNGQYNQPQHF | TGTGCCAGCAATGGACAATACAATCAGCCCCAGCATTTT
TRBJ2-5 | - | TRBV5-1 | - | CASSAGPGMETQYF | TGCGCCAGCAGCGCAGGACCCGGGATGGAGACCCAGTACTTC
TRBJ1-1 | TRBD1 | TRBV27 | - | CASSLGQGPKGAFF | TGTGCCAGCAGTTTGGGACAGGGTCCGAAGGGAGCTTTCTTT
TRBJ2-3 | TRBD1 | TRBV30 | - | CAWGQGARTQYF | TGTGCCTGGGGGCAGGGGGCTCGAACGCAGTATTTT
TRBJ1-1 | - | TRBV30 | - | CAWSVGSGGEAFF | TGTGCCTGGAGTGTGGGTTCGGGGGGTGAAGCTTTCTTT
TRBJ1-2 | TRBD1 | TRBV18 | - | CASSPSQGGYGYTF | TGTGCCAGCTCACCCAGTCAGGGGGGCTATGGCTACACCTTC
TRBJ2-5 | - | TRBV24-1 | - | CATSDPRGGAETQYF | TGTGCCACCAGTGATCCCAGGGGTGGGGCCGAGACCCAGTACTTC
TRBJ2-7 | - | TRBV10-2 | - | CASSESGVEQYF | TGCGCCAGCAGTGAGTCAGGAGTGGAGCAGTACTTC